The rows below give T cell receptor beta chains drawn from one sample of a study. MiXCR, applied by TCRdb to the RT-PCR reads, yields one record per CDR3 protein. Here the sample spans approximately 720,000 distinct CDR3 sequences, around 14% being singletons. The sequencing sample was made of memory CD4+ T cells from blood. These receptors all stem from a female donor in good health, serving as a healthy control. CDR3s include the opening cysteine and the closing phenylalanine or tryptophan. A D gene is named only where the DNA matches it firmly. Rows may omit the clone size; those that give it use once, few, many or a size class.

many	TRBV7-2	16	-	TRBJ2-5	CASSLDGGRSLQTQYF	TGTGCCAGCAGCTTAGACGGGGGGCGCAGTTTACAGACCCAGTACTTC
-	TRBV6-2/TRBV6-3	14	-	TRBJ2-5	CASSTNRESETQYF	TGTGCCAGCAGTACCAATCGGGAGTCTGAGACCCAGTACTTC
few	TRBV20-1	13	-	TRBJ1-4	CSASKTWDEKLFF	TGCAGTGCTAGCAAGACTTGGGATGAAAAACTGTTTTTT
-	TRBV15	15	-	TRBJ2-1	CATSIRQSSYNEQFF	TGTGCCACCAGCATTCGACAGTCATCCTACAATGAGCAGTTCTTC
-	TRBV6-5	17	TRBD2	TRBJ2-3	CASSSRTSGASTDTQYF	TGTGCCAGCAGTTCAAGGACTAGCGGGGCTAGCACAGATACGCAGTATTTT
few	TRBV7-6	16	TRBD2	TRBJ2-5	CASSLGASGREETQYF	TGTGCCAGCAGCTTAGGGGCTAGCGGGAGGGAAGAGACCCAGTACTTC
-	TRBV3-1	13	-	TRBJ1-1	CASITTGNTEAFF	TGTGCCAGCATCACGACAGGGAACACTGAAGCTTTCTTT
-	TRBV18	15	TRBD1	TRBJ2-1	CASSPPGQGAREQFF	TGTGCCAGCTCACCACCCGGACAGGGGGCTCGTGAGCAGTTCTTC
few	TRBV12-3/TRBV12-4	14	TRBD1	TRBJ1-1	CASIRRQGGTEAFF	TGTGCCAGCATCCGTCGACAGGGCGGCACTGAAGCTTTCTTT
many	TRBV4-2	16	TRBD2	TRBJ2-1	CASSQGLAGGYNEQFF	TGTGCCAGCAGCCAAGGTCTAGCGGGGGGATACAATGAGCAGTTCTTC
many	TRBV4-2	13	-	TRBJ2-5	CASSRTFQETQYF	TGTGCCAGCAGCCGCACATTCCAAGAGACCCAGTACTTC
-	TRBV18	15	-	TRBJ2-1	CASSPPIRSYNEQFF	TGTGCCAGCTCACCTCCAATACGATCTTACAATGAGCAGTTCTTC
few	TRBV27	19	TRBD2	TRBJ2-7	CASSASVTSGRLKNYEQYF	TGTGCCAGCAGTGCCAGCGTTACTAGCGGGAGGTTGAAGAATTACGAGCAGTACTTC
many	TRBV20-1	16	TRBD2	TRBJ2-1	CSGELAGGPRYNEQFF	TGCAGTGGCGAGTTAGCGGGAGGGCCCCGATACAATGAGCAGTTCTTC
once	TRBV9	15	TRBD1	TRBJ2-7	CASSLGQGYSYEQYF	TGTGCCAGCAGCCTCGGACAGGGATACTCCTACGAGCAGTACTTC
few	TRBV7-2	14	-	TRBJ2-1	CASSSLAAPREQFF	TGTGCCAGCAGCTCCCTAGCAGCTCCACGTGAGCAGTTCTTC
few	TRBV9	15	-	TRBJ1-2	CASSPQGTAYYGYTF	TGTGCCAGCAGCCCTCAGGGGACGGCCTACTATGGCTACACCTTC
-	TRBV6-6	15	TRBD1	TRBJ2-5	CASRLTGGPQETQYF	TGTGCCAGCAGACTCACAGGGGGCCCACAAGAGACCCAGTACTTC
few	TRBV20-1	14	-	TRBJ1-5	CSAAKGGSLQPQHF	TGCAGTGCTGCGAAGGGGGGATCGCTTCAGCCCCAGCATTTT
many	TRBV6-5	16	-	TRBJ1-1	CASSSESAKGDTEAFF	TGTGCCAGCAGTTCGGAGTCGGCCAAGGGGGACACTGAAGCTTTCTTT
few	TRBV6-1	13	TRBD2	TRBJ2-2	CASRLAGLGELFF	TGTGCCAGCAGACTAGCGGGACTAGGGGAGCTGTTTTTT
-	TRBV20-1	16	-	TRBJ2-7	CSAQGKFVSSAYEQYF	TGCAGTGCCCAGGGGAAATTCGTGAGTAGCGCCTACGAGCAGTACTTC